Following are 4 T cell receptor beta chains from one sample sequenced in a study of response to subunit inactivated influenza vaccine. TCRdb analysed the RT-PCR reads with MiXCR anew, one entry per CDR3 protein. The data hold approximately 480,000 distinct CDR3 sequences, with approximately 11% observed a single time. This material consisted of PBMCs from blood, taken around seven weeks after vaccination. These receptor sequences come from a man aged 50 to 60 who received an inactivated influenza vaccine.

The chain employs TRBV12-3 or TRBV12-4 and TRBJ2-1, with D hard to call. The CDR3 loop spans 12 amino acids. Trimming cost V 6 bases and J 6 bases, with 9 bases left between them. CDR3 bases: TGTGCCAGCAGCCTCTATGGCAATGAGCAGTTCTTC. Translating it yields CASSLYGNEQFF.

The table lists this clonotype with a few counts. The CDR3 loop reads CASSGGTAPYEQYF. In DNA form, the CDR3 reads TGCGCCAGCAGCGGGGGGACAGCACCCTACGAGCAGTACTTC. This chain joins TRBV5-1 and TRBJ2-7; D may be TRBD1 (7 bases). From germline, CDR1 is SGHRS and CDR2 YFSETQ. V lost 4 bases and J 2 bases, leaving 13 bases between the germline ends. There are 14 residues in the CDR3.

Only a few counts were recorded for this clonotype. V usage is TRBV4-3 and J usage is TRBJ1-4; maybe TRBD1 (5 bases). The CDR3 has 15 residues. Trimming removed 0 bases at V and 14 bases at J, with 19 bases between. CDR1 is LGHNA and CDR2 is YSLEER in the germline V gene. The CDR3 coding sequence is TGCGCCAGCAGCCAAGATTGGAGGGGCCCCACGGGTCTGTTTTTT. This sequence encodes CASSQDWRGPTGLFF.

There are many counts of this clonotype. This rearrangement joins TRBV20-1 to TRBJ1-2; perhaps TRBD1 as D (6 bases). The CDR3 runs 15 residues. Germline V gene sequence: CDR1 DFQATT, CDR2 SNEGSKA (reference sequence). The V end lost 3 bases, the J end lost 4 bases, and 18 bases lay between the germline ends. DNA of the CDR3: TGCAGTGCTAGTGGGGGGGCCCGCCGAGGCTATGGCTACACCTTC. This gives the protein CSASGGARRGYGYTF.